Here is one TCR beta chain with its context. Its antigen specificity is not known. The record has no base qualities; no much larger clone is one base away. The data derive from a study of blood T cell repertoires in COVID-19 (dated by TCRdb to 2019 to 2021). Study-wide context: Samples covering the acute and convalescent phases of COVID-19 were provided by collaborators in the United States, Italy and Spain. The material from the prospective study consisted of cDNA or gDNA derived from T cells, B-cell-depleted T cells, or PBMCs. Subjects who had been exposed to COVID-19, were actively infected with it, or had recovered from it provided the deeply sampled blood TCRbeta repertoires that made up the dataset. The repertoires were made available in a free public database intended to serve as a resource for research on the immune response to SARS-CoV-2. The samples were drawn from two sources: the first 160 participants of the ongoing ImmuneRACE study, and 1,000 to 1,500 subjects contributed by 6 global collaborators. Sample metadata almost always included a de-identified subject ID, COVID-19 status, age in years and sex. Where available, HLA class I and class II types were obtained from metadata supplied by the sample provider rather than from assay-based typing. Overall results and qualifications from the work: How much clinical and demographic metadata was included differed by source and by participant, and the metadata was provided uncurated.

TCRbeta CDR3 regions were amplified from genomic DNA using the immunoSEQ Assay, a bias-controlled multiplex PCR. The published analysis was carried out like this. Within the assay, amplification of reference gene primers was used to estimate how many nucleated cells each sample contained. Sequence reads were collapsed and filtered to measure the absolute abundance of every unique TCRbeta CDR3 rearrangement. For each sample, productive Simpson clonality was calculated as the square root of Simpson's diversity index across productive rearrangements. TCRdb re-hosts the immuneACCESS table, in-frame sequences only. Its copies lack some clones; in the studies checked, an unresolved V gene accounts for under half of them, and the cause for the rest is not known. V, J and clone size reflect that table, while D and trimming were determined from the DNA. The sample table records over 200,000 clones; approximately 90% of these occur just once. The ten largest clones represent just under 9% of the sample.

CDR1 and CDR2 were assigned from the germline V gene as SGHRS and YFSETQ. V lost 0 bases and J lost 2 bases, and the count of bases not matched to a germline gene is 7. The CDR3 runs 17 amino acids, cysteine and phenylalanine included. The kept DNA is CDR3 alone, 51 bases in frame from the first base. Participants in the prospective study were enrolled through a virtual design, were aged roughly 18 to 90 years, and lived in 20 to 30 United States geographic areas. Cohort assignment in the prospective study relied on participant-reported clinical history from a screening survey and a study questionnaire. For ImmuneRACE Cohort 3, a participant was defined as recovered based on two consecutive negative NP/OP PCR tests, clearance by a healthcare professional, or resolution of symptoms. Each participant in the prospective study had whole blood, serum and a nasopharyngeal or oropharyngeal swab collected by mobile phlebotomists. Prospective study participants could optionally give additional blood draws and questionnaires over a roughly 2-month period. Blood samples from the prospective study were shipped frozen or at room temperature prior to DNA extraction.

The chain employs TRBV5-1 and TRBJ1-2; TRBD1 aligns with 10 central bases. Sequencing was done on a sample of PBMCs or T cells enriched from blood (not recorded which). The sequence derives from a man aged 35-49 years who had recovered from COVID-19. The encoded CDR3 is CASSLGTGGQLNYGYTF. The sequence in DNA is TGCGCCAGCAGCTTGGGGACAGGGGGACAACTAAACTATGGCTACACCTTC.